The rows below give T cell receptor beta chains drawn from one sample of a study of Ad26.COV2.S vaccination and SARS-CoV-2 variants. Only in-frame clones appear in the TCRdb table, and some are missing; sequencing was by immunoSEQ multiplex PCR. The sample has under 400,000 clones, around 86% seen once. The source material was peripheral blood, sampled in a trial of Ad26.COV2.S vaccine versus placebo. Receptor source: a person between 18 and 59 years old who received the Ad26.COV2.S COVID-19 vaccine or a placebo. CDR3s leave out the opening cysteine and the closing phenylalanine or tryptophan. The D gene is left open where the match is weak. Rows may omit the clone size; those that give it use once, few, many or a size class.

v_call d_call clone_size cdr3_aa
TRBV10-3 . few AISAGKNTEAF
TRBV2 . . ASMDQSSLH
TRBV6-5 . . ASSISQGIYEQY
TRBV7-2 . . ASSLLTTLGQPQH
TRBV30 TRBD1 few AWSPQGRGHRNQPQH
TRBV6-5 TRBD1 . ASSQDRDDGYT
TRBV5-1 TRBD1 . ASSHRGVGNTEAF
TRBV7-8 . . ASSRRGTNEKLF
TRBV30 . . AWSVQGFDGYT
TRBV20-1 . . SASLSRRGLSYEQY
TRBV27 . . ASSLALRGGHLYNEQF
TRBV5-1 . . ASSLGQGLNYEQY
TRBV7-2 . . ASSPARADYGYT
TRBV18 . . ASSLRTLYTDTQY
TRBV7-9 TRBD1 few ASSLGQALMGEPQH
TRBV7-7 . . ASSPIAGWQETQY
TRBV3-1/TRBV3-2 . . ASSQVRRGLENTEAF
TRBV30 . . AWSGENNQPQH
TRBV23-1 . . ASHDSQNTEAF
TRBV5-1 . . ASSPGMGDTIY
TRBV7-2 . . ASSFTPNTGELF
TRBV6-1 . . ASSEAKDSPLH
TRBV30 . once AWRDMRSTNEKLF
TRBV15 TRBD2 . AIRLAGEYEQY
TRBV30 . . AWSPPPEAF
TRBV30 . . AWSQTAYEQY
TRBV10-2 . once ASSEEASYGYT
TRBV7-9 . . ASSRQSMGAF
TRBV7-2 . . ASSLKTSGEQY
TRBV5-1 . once ASSPRGSYEQY
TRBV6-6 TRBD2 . ASSYLVAGGYNEQF
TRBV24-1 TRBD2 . ATSDVLGGADTQY
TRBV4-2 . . ASSPDRGARYEQY